This T cell receptor (beta chain) is drawn from a study of T-cell reconstitution after alpha-beta-depleted transplantation in children (dated by TCRdb to about 2016). Background for the entire study: Using TCR repertoire profiling, the study quantitatively followed how T-cell immune reconstitution unfolded in children after TCRalphabeta/CD19-depleted allogeneic hematopoietic cell transplantation.

The CDR3, from cysteine to phenylalanine, totals 15 residues. CDR3 DNA is the only sequence kept; it has 45 bases, read in frame from the first base. After removal of 6 bases from V and 0 bases from J, the junction retains 4 bases not matched to a gene. CDR1 and CDR2 are read off the germline V gene as SGHTA and FQGNSA. The library was generated by PCR. The sequencer was an Illumina HiSeq 2500. Molecular barcoding was employed in the preparation of TCR libraries, with unique molecular identifiers being used to normalize TCRbeta repertoire quantification. TCRdb reanalyzed the raw reads on its own, using fastp at Q25 for trimming and MiXCR for clone calling, and kept in-frame beta chains. Here each entry gathers all rows of one CDR3 protein and keeps the most common genes and DNA. The sample table records about 500,000 distinct CDR3 sequences; approximately 32% of these occur just once. The ten largest make up 2% to 2.5% of the sample.

A word on this clonotype: Its antigen is still unknown. No base quality information exists; no much larger clone differs at one position.

The rearranged segments are TRBV7-2 and TRBJ2-7; TRBD2 agrees with 11 junctional bases. The material sequenced was PBMCs from the stem cell graft donor, taken from the stem cell graft. The receptor's source is a human donor who donated a stem cell graft to a child with aplastic anemia. The encoded CDR3 is CASRATSGSSYEQYF. DNA sequence: TGTGCCAGCAGAGCCACTAGCGGGAGCTCCTACGAGCAGTACTTC.